The 16 T cell receptor beta chains below were found in one sample sequenced in a study of T cells after yellow fever vaccination. Via MiXCR, TCRdb re-called the 5' RACE reads, giving one row per CDR3 protein. The sample holds about 300,000 distinct CDR3 sequences, about 6.6% seen once. The sample consisted of PBMCs, taken roughly 46 days after the first yellow fever vaccination. These TCRs come from a man younger than 35 who received the YFV17D yellow fever vaccine.

Only a few counts were recorded for this clonotype. The chain uses TRBV18 and TRBJ2-1; D may be TRBD2 (6 bases). The CDR3 is 19 amino acids. Germline V CDR1 and CDR2: KGHSH, LQKENI. Trimming removed 3 bases at V and 2 bases at J, with 23 bases between. The CDR3 DNA reads as TGTGCCAGCTCACCCCCGCTCATCTTGGCGGGGACGACCTACAATGAGCAGTTCTTC. Encoded protein: CASSPPLILAGTTYNEQFF.

This clonotype was observed many times. The chain carries TRBV12-3 or TRBV12-4 and TRBJ2-3, with TRBD2 matching 13 bases. V shed 2 bases and J 3 bases; nucleotides not matched to a gene: 2. The CDR3 loop spans 16 amino acids. For the CDR3, the DNA is TGTGCCAGCAGTTTATTGACTAGCGGGGGGACAGATACGCAGTATTTT. Translating it yields CASSLLTSGGTDTQYF.

This clonotype was seen more than once but under ten times. The CDR3 DNA is TGTGCCAGCAGTGCGCGACAGGGACTGAACACTGAAGCTTTCTTT. Residues: CASSARQGLNTEAFF. The V gene is TRBV6-1, the J gene TRBJ1-1, with 7 bases identical to TRBD1. Germline-derived CDR1 and CDR2 are MNHNS and SASEGT. The CDR3 has 15 residues. Trimming removed 4 bases from V and 0 bases from J; junction bases left unmatched: 5.

This clonotype has only a few counts. The chain combines TRBV7-2 with TRBJ1-4; D gene unclear. Deletions cut 1 base from V and 8 bases from J, with 8 bases between. Germline CDR1 and CDR2: SGHTA and FQGNSA. CDR3 length: 13 residues. Written as DNA, the CDR3 is TGTGCCAGCAGCTTAGGCGTGCAGGAAAAACTGTTTTTT. It codes for CASSLGVQEKLFF.

This clonotype came up many times. The genes are TRBV7-9 and TRBJ1-2; D uncertain. Trimming stripped 4 bases from V and 0 bases from J, with 12 bases between. The CDR3 is 15 residues long. The germline V gene has CDR1 SEHNR and CDR2 FQNEAQ (reference sequence). The CDR3 protein is CASSSALEANYGYTF. For the CDR3, the DNA is TGTGCCAGCAGCTCGGCCCTGGAAGCTAACTATGGCTACACCTTC.

The sample holds a few counts of this clonotype. J is TRBJ2-3 and V is TRBV7-2; no reliable D call. The CDR3 sequence is 13 residues long. The germline V and J ends were trimmed by 3 bases and 3 bases, with 7 bases remaining between them. Germline V gene lookup returns CDR1 SGHTA and CDR2 FQGNSA. Here the CDR3 DNA reads TGTGCCAGCAGCTTCTGGGGTACAGATACGCAGTATTTT. As protein: CASSFWGTDTQYF.

The chain is built from TRBV10-3 and TRBJ2-3; 15 nucleotides match TRBD2. The CDR3 totals 17 residues. From germline, CDR1 is ENHRY and CDR2 SYGVKD. Trimming cost V 4 bases and J 1 base; bases outside gene matches: 3. For the CDR3, the DNA is TGTGCCATCAGTGGAGGACTAGCGGGGGGGGGCACAGATACGCAGTATTTT. It codes for CAISGGLAGGGTDTQYF.

The table lists this clonotype with many counts. CDR3 nucleotide sequence: TGCAGTGCACTAGGGACTAGCGGGGGGACTACAGATACGCAGTATTTT. This translates into CSALGTSGGTTDTQYF. The chain couples TRBV20-1 to TRBJ2-3; 15 nucleotides line up with TRBD2. The junction had 7 bases not matched to a gene; V was cut back by 6 bases and J by 3 bases. The germline gives CDR1 DFQATT, CDR2 SNEGSKA (reference sequence). The CDR3 extends over 16 amino acids.

Ten or more counts support this clonotype. The chain employs TRBV6-5 and TRBJ2-3; D is undetermined. The CDR3 is 14 amino acids. The ends were cut back, 2 bases at V and 3 bases at J, with 9 bases in the middle. From germline, CDR1 is MNHEY and CDR2 SVGAGI. The DNA of the CDR3 is TGTGCCAGCAGTTACCTGTTCCCGACAGATACGCAGTATTTT. Translation: CASSYLFPTDTQYF.

The chain employs TRBV23-1 and TRBJ2-1; D is ambiguous. TRBV23-1 is annotated as an ORF whose role is uncertain. Trimming stripped 0 bases from V and 0 bases from J, with 6 bases between. The CDR3 consists of 15 residues. CDR3 residues: CASSQSESSYNEQFF. DNA for the CDR3: TGCGCCAGCAGTCAATCGGAGAGCTCCTACAATGAGCAGTTCTTC.

The chain carries TRBV5-1 and TRBJ2-5; the match to TRBD2 covers 11 bases. There are 16 residues in the CDR3. Germline lookup yields CDR1 SGHRS and CDR2 YFSETQ. V lost 0 bases, J lost 4 bases, and 5 bases stayed unmatched. Here the CDR3 DNA reads TGCGCCAGCAGCTTGGCCGCGACTAGCGGGATAGAGACCCAGTACTTC. Translating gives CASSLAATSGIETQYF.

This clonotype has more than one count but fewer than ten. V is TRBV2 and J is TRBJ2-7; D is unclear. This CDR3 region has 12 residues. Trimming took off 3 bases at V and 4 bases at J, with 7 bases between the two ends. Per germline, CDR1 SNHLY and CDR2 FYNNEI. Here the CDR3 DNA reads TGTGCCAGCAGTGAGGAATGGTACGAGCAGTACTTC. It specifies CASSEEWYEQYF.

J is TRBJ1-2 and V is TRBV10-3; D is perhaps TRBD1 (6 bases). Trimming removed 3 bases at V and 2 bases at J, with 16 bases between. From germline, CDR1 is ENHRY and CDR2 SYGVKD. This CDR3 has 16 residues. Here the CDR3 DNA reads TGTGCCATCAGTGAATTCCCACGGGACACAAACTATGGCTACACCTTC. Translated, it gives CAISEFPRDTNYGYTF.

This clonotype was observed a handful of times. V and J are TRBV12-3 or TRBV12-4 and TRBJ1-2; 8 bases agree with TRBD1. Unmatched junction bases numbered 1, after V lost 4 bases and J lost 6 bases. CDR3 length equals 12 residues. Here the CDR3 reads CASSWTGNGYTF. CDR3 DNA sequence: TGTGCCAGCAGTTGGACAGGGAATGGCTACACCTTC.

This clonotype was observed many times. The rearrangement links TRBV5-1 to TRBJ1-4; D gene unclear. Germline-derived CDR1 and CDR2 are SGHRS and YFSETQ. This CDR3 region has 18 residues. V lost 5 bases and J lost 0, with 20 bases in between. The CDR3 loop reads CASSDALRTIATNEKLFF. CDR3 nucleotides: TGCGCCAGCAGTGATGCTCTGCGAACTATTGCAACTAATGAAAAACTGTTTTTT.

In this sample, this clonotype turned up a few times. The chain uses TRBV20-1 and TRBJ2-5; D is undetermined. The CDR3 spans 12 residues. Germline values: CDR1 DFQATT, CDR2 SNEGSKA (reference sequence). V was pared by 3 bases and J by 6 bases, with 11 bases between. CDR3 sequence (DNA): TGCAGTGCTAGTCAATCTACCCAGACCCAGTACTTC. It is translated as CSASQSTQTQYF.